Below are 10 T cell receptor beta chains sequenced from a single sample in a study of regulatory T cells in long-lasting Graves disease. Time point of the sample: newly diagnosed GD, antithyroid drugs for less than 3 months. Preparation of the TCR library used RNA extracted from PBMCs. Building of the TCR beta libraries involved iRepertoire HTBI primers and Arm-PCR of CDR3 regions. TCRdb re-derived calls from the multiplex PCR reads in MiXCR, one entry per CDR3 protein. The sample shows some 500,000 distinct CDR3 sequences, around 16% of them seen only once. The same sample was also used in a study of T cells in Graves' hyperthyroidism and ophthalmopathy.

Source: peripheral blood mononuclear cells (PBMCs), taken at new diagnosis, from a patient treated with antithyroid drugs. The source is a woman aged 35-65 years with Graves disease.

This clonotype was observed once. The chain uses TRBV9 and TRBJ1-5, with no clear D. V gave up 0 bases and J gave up 1 base, with 20 bases separating them. From germline, CDR1 is SGDLS and CDR2 YYNGEE. This CDR3 comprises 19 residues. The CDR3, as DNA: TGTGCCAGCAGCGTAGCGGCAGGTATATCCCCGAGGAGCAATCAGCCCCAGCATTTT. Translating gives CASSVAAGISPRSNQPQHF.

In its sample, this clonotype was seen many times. The V and J genes are TRBV20-1 and TRBJ1-2, with unresolved D. Trimming stripped 3 bases from V and 1 base from J, with 12 bases between. The CDR3 covers 14 residues. CDR1 and CDR2 from the germline V gene are DFQATT and SNEGSKA (reference sequence). The CDR3 region is CSARGPAGNYGYTF. The DNA of the CDR3 is TGCAGTGCTAGGGGTCCTGCGGGTAACTATGGCTACACCTTC.

Ten or more counts support this clonotype. CDR3 DNA sequence: TGTGCCAGCAGCTTCCGGGACAGGAACTATGAGCAGTTCTTC. Amino acids: CASSFRDRNYEQFF. V gene TRBV7-2 combines with J gene TRBJ2-1; 8 nucleotides line up with TRBD1. This CDR3 spans 14 amino acids. V lost 3 bases and J lost 8; bases outside the gene matches: 6. Per germline, CDR1 SGHTA and CDR2 FQGNSA.

This clonotype occurred many times. Its ends do not fully match the called genes, so a read error is possible. The rearrangement joins TRBV5-1 to TRBJ2-1; TRBD2 agrees at 8 bases. The CDR3 has 14 residues. From germline, CDR1 is SGHRS and CDR2 YFSETQ. The CDR3 region has the DNA TGTGCCAGCAGTTACGGGGGGGCAAACAATGAGCAGTTCTTC. Protein: CASSYGGANNEQFF.

This clonotype was detected ten times or more. J is TRBJ1-1 and V is TRBV2, with TRBD1 identical over 7 bases. Looked up from germline, CDR1 is SNHLY and CDR2 is FYNNEI. The J segment lost 0 bases and the V segment lost 10 bases, leaving 11 bases of the junction unmatched. The length of the CDR3 is 15 residues. The CDR3 spells CAIQTGEGMNTEAFF. In DNA, the CDR3 is TGTGCCATCCAAACAGGGGAGGGAATGAACACTGAAGCTTTCTTT.

This clonotype was seen ten or more times. The V call is TRBV10-3, the J call TRBJ2-1; TRBD2 aligns across 7 bases. V trimming: 6 bases; J trimming: 7 bases; junction bases outside the gene matches: 0. This CDR3 region has 11 residues. Per the germline V gene, CDR1 is ENHRY and CDR2 is SYGVKD. This CDR3 reads CAIRAGNEQFF. The DNA of the CDR3 is TGTGCCATCAGAGCGGGGAATGAGCAGTTCTTC.

Regarding this clonotype: Just one base apart from a much larger clone, this may be a read error. The rearrangement uses TRBV28 and TRBJ2-4; D is unclear. CDR1 and CDR2 (germline): MDHEN, SYDVKM. This CDR3 has 15 amino acids. V was clipped by 5 bases and J by 1 base, with 12 bases between them. CDR3 coding DNA: TGTGCCAGCAGTGAGATATACATTGCCAAAAACATTCAGTACTTC. It specifies CASSEIYIAKNIQYF.

The chain is built from TRBV5-1 and TRBJ2-2, with D maybe TRBD2 (5 bases). V was cut by 1 base and J by 4 bases, with 20 bases left in between. Germline V gene sequence: CDR1 SGHRS, CDR2 YFSETQ. The CDR3 loop spans 18 amino acids. CDR3 DNA sequence: TGCGCCAGCAGCTTGAGGAGGTCTGCCTCCGACTCCACCGGGGAGCTGTTTTTT. Amino acid sequence: CASSLRRSASDSTGELFF.

This clonotype was counted many times. The chain employs TRBV3-1 and TRBJ1-4; no firm D call. Per germline, CDR1 LGHDT and CDR2 YNNKEL (reference sequence). The V and J ends lost 2 bases and 8 bases respectively, with 9 bases between them. The CDR3 spans 13 residues. The CDR3 DNA sequence: TGTGCCAGCAGCCAACGGCTTGAGGAAAAACTGTTTTTT. This codes for CASSQRLEEKLFF.

With regard to this clonotype: At one of its ends the junction is not consistent with the germline gene, which may arise from a read error. The chain combines TRBV6-2 or TRBV6-3 with TRBJ1-3; D remains ambiguous. The CDR3 sequence is 14 residues long. The germline CDR1 and CDR2 sequences are MNHEY and SVGEGT. CDR3 loop: CASSYGSSGDTIYF. In DNA, the CDR3 is TGTGCCAGCAGTTACGGCAGCTCTGGAGACACCATATATTTT.